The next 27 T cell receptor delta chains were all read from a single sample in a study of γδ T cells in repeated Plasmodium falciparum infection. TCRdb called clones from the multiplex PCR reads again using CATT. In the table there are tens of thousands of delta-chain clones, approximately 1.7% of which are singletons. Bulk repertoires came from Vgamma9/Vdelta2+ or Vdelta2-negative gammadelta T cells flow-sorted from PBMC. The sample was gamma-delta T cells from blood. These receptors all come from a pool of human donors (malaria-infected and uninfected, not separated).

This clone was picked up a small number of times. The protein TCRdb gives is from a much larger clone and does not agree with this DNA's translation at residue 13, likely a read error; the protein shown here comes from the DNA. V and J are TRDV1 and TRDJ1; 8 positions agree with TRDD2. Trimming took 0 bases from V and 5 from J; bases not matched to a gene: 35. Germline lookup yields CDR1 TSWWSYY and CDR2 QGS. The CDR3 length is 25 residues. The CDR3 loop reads CALGELGPASYSRGFPLFLADKLIF. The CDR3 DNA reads TGTGCTCTTGGGGAACTCGGGCCCGCTTCCTACAGCCGGGGATTCCCCTTGTTCCTAGCGGATAAACTCATCTTT.

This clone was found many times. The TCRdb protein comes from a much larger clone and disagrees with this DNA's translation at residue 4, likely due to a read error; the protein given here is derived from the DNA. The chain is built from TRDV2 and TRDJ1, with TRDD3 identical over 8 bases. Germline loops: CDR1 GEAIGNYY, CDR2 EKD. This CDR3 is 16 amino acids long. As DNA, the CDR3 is TGTGCCTGTAACACCGGCCTGGGGGACCACACCGATAAACTCATCTTT. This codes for CACNTGLGDHTDKLIF.

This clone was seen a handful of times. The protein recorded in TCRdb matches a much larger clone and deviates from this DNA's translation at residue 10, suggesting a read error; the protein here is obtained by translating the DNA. The CDR3 sequence: CALGELRYTALPLLSLGIEADKLIF. The CDR3 nucleotides are TGTGCTCTTGGGGAACTTAGATACACCGCACTACCCCTCTTATCGCTGGGGATCGAGGCCGATAAACTCATCTTT. V gene TRDV1 combines with J gene TRDJ1; maybe TRDD3 (6 bases). TCRdb is silent on the J gene; assignment here came from matching the DNA to germline. The ends were cut back, 0 bases at V and 3 bases at J, with 41 bases in the middle. Per the germline V gene, CDR1 is TSWWSYY and CDR2 is QGS. The CDR3 has 25 residues.

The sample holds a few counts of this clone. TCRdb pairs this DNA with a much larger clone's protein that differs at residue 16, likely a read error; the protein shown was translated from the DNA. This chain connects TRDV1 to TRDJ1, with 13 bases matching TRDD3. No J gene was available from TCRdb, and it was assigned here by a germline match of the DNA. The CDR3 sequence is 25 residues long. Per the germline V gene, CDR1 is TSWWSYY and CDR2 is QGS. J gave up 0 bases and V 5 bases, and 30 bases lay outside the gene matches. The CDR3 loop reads CALGHTNSLQYWGIRADVYTDKLIF. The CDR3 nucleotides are TGTGCTCTTGGGCATACTAACAGTCTCCAGTACTGGGGGATACGGGCGGACGTTTACACCGATAAACTCATCTTT.

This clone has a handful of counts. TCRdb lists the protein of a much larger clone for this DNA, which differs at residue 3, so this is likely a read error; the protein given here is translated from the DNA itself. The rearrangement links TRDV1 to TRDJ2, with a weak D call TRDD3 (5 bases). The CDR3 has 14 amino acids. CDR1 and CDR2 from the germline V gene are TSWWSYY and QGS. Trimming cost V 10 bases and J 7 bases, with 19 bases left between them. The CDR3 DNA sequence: TGTGCTCCAGGGGGCTCCGGACCGATAGCACAACTCTTCTTT. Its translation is CAPGGSGPIAQLFF.

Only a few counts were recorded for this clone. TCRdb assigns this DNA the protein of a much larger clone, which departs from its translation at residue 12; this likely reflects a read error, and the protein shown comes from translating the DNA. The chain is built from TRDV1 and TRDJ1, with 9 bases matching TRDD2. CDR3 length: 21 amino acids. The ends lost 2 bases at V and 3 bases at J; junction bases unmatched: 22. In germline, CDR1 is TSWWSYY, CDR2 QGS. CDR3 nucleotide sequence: TGTGCTCTTGGGGAATACCTTCCTACGTACTGGGTGATACGAGGCGCCGATAAACTCATCTTT. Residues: CALGEYLPTYWVIRGADKLIF.

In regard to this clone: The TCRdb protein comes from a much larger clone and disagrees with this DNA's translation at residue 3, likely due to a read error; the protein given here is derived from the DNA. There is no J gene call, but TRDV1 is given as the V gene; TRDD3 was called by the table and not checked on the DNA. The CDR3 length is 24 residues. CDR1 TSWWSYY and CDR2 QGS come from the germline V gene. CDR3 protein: CAPGERPTSLTGGYAAGYTDKLIF. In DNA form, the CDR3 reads TGTGCTCCTGGGGAACGACCTACCTCGCTAACTGGGGGATACGCTGCCGGGTACACCGATAAACTCATTTTT.

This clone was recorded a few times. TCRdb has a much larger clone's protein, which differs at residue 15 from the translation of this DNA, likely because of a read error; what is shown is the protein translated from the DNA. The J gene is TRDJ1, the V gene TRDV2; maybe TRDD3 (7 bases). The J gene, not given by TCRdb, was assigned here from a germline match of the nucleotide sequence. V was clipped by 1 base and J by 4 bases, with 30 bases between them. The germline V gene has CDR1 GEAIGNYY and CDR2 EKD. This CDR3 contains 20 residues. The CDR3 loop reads CACDTFPNWGHTWGIDKLIF. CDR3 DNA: TGTGCCTGTGACACATTTCCTAACTGGGGACATACGTGGGGCATCGATAAACTCATCTTT.

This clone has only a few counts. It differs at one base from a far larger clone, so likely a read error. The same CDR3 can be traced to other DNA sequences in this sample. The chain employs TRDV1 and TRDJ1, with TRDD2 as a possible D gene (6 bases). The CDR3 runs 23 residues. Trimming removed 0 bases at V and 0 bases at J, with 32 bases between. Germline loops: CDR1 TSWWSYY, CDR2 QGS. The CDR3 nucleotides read TGTGCTCTTGGGGAACTAGGATTCTTCCTGCCCAGGTCTCGGGGGCGATACACCGATAAACTCATCTTT. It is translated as CALGELGFFLPRSRGRYTDKLIF.

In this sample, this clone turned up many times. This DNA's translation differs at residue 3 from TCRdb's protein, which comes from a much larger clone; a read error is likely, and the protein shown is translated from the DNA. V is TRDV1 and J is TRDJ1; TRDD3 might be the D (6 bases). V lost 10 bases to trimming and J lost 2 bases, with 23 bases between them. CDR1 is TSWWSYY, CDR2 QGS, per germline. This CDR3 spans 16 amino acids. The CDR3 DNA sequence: TGTGCTCATGGACTAACCGTCTACTGGGCTACCGATAAACTCATCTTT. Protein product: CAHGLTVYWATDKLIF.

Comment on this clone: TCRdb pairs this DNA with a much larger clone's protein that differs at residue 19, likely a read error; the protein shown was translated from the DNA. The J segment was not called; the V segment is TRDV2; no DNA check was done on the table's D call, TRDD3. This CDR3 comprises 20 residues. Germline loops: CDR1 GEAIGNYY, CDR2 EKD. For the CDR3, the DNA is TGTGCCTGTGACGGCAGGGTTTCCTACGCCCCCGGGGGATACGTCGATAAACTCACCTTT. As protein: CACDGRVSYAPGGYVDKLTF.

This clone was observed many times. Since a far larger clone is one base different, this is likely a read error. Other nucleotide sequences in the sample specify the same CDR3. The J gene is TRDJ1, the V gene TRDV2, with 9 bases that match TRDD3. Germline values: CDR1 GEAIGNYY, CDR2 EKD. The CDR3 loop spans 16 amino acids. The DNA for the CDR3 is TGTGCTTGTGACACTCTTACTGGGGGACCAGACTTCATGCTCATCTTT. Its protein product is CACDTLTGGPDFMLIF.

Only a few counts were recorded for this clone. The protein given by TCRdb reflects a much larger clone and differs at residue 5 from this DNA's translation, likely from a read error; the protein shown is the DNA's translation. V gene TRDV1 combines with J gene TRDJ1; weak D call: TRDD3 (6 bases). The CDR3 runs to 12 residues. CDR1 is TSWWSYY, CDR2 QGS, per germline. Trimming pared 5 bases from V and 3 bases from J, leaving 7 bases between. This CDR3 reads CALGLGADKLIF. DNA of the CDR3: TGTGCTCTTGGGTTGGGGGCCGATAAACTCATCTTT.

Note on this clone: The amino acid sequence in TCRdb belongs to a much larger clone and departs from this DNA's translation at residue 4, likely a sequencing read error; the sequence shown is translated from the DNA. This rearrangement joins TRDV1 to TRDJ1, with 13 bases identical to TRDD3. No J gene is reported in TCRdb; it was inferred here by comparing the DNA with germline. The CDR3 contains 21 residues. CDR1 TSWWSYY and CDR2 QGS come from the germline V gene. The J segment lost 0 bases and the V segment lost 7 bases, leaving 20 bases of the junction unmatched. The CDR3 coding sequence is TGTGCTCTTGACAAACGGTCCAACTGGGGGATACGAGGGGGGTACACCGATAAACTCATCTTT. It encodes CALDKRSNWGIRGGYTDKLIF.

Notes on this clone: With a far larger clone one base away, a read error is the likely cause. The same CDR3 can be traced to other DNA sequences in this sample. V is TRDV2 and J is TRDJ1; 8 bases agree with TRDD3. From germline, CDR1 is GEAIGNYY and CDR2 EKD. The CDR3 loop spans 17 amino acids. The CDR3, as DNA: TGTGCCTGCGACACTGGGGGGGATTACCGGTACACCGATAAACTCACCTTT. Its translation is CACDTGGDYRYTDKLTF.

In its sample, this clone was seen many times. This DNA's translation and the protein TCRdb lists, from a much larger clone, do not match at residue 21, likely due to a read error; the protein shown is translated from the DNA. Here the CDR3 reads CAFRGVRSGLQGGGLLYTDKPIF. As DNA, the CDR3 is TGTGCCTTTAGAGGGGTTAGGTCGGGCCTACAGGGTGGGGGATTACTGTACACCGATAAACCCATCTTT. V usage is TRDV3 and J usage is TRDJ1, with 8 nucleotides matching TRDD3. The CDR3 is 23 residues long. Germline CDR1 TVYSNPD, CDR2 GDNSRS (reference sequence).

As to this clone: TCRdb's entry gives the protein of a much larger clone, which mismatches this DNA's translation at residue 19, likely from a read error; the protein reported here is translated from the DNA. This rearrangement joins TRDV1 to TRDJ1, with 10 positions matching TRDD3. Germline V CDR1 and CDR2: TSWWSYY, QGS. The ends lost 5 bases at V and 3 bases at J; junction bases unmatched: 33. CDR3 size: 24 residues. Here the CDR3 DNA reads TGTGCTCTTGGGTTGCCTCAGCCTTCCTCAGTACTGGGGGATTTGGTAGCGTACGCCGATAAACTCATCTTT. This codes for CALGLPQPSSVLGDLVAYADKLIF.

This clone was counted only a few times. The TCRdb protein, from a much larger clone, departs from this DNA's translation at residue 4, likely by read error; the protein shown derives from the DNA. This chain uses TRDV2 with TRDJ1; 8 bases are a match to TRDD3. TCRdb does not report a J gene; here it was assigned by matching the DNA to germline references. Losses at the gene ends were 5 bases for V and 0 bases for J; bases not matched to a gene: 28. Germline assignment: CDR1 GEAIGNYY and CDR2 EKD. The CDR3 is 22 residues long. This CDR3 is CACGKEPIGVFTGGPYTDKLIF. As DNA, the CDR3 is TGTGCCTGTGGAAAGGAACCAATCGGGGTATTTACTGGGGGGCCGTACACCGATAAACTCATCTTT.

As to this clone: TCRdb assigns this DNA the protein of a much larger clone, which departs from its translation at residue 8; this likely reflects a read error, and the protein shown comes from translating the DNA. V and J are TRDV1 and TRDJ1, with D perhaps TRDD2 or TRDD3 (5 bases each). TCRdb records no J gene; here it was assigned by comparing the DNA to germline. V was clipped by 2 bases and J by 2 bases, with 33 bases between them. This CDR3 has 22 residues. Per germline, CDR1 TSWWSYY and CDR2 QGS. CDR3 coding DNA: TGTGCTCTTGGGGAAAGTCTACCTGACCTACTCCATGGGGACGTGGGAACCGATAAACTCATCTTT. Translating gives CALGESLPDLLHGDVGTDKLIF.

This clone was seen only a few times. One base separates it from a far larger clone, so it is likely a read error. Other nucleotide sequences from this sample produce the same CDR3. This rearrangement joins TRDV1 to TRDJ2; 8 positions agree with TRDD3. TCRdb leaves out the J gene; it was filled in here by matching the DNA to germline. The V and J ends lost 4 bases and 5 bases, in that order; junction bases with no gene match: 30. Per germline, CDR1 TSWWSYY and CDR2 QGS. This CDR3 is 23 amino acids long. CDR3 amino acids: CALGAFKPTLGDTPPLLTAQLFF. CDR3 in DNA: TGTGCTCTTGGGGCCTTCAAACCTACACTCGGGGATACCCCTCCCCTCCTAACAGCACAACTCTTCTTT.

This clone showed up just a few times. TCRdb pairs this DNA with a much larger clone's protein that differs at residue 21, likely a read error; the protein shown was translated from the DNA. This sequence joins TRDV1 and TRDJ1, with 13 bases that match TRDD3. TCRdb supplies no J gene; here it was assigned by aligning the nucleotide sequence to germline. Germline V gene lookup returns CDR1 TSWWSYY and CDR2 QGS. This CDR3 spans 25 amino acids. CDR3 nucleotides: TGTGCTCTTGGGAGCCTTCCGCGAGGCCTTACTGGGGGATACGCGTTTCCCCCGTACACCGGTAAACTCATCTTT. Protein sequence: CALGSLPRGLTGGYAFPPYTGKLIF.

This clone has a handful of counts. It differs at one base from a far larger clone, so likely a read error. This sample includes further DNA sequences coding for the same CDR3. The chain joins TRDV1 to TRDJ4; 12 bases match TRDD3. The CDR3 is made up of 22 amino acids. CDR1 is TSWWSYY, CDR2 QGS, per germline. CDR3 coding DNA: TGTGCTCTTGGGGAGCTTCCCCCTCTAAAGAGTACTGGGGGATACAGAGCCAGACCCCTGATCTTC. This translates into CALGELPPLKSTGGYRARPLIF.

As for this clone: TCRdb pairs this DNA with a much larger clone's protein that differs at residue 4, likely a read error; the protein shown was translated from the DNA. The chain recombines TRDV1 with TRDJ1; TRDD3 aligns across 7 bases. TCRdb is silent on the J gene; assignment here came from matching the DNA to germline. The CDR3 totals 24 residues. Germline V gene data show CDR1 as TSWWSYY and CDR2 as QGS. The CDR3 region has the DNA TGTGCTCTTGAGGAAGGGGAAGGAACGGTCATTCCAGTACTGGGGATTGCCTGCACCGATAAACTCATCTTT. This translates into CALEEGEGTVIPVLGIACTDKLIF.

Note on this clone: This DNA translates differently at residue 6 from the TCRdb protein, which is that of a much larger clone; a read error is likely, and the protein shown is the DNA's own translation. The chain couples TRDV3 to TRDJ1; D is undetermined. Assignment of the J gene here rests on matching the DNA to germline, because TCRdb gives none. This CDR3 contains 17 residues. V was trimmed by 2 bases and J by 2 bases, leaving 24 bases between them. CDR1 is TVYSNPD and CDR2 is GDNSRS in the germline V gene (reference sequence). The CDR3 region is CAFSSHRWIRRTDKLIF. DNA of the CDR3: TGTGCCTTTTCCTCCCACCGATGGATCCGTCGAACCGATAAACTCATCTTT.

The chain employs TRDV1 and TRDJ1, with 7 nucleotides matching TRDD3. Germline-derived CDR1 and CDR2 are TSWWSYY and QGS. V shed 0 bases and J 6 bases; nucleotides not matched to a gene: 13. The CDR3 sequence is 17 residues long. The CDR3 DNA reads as TGTGCTCTTGGGGAACTAACTACCACTGGGGACGGATATAAACTCATCTTT. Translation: CALGELTTTGDGYKLIF.

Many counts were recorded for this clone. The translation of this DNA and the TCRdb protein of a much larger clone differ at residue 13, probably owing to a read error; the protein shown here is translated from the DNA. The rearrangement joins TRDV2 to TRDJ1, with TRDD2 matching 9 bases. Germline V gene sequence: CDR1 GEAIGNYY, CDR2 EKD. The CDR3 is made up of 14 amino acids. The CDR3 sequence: CACDLLPTTDKLTF. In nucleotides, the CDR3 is TGTGCCTGTGACCTCCTTCCTACTACCGATAAACTCACCTTT.

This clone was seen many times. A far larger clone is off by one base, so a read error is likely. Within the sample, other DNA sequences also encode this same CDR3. CDR3 nucleotides: TGTGCCCTTGGGGAACTGGGTCCTAAGGGCTTAGGTGATAAACTCATCTTT. Translating gives CALGELGPKGLGDKLIF. V gene TRDV1 combines with J gene TRDJ1; a possible D gene is TRDD3 (6 bases). This CDR3 has 17 amino acids. Germline assignment: CDR1 TSWWSYY and CDR2 QGS.